This T cell receptor beta chain is from a study of metastatic and nonmetastatic thyroid tumors. Across the study: It was across blood and tumor or nodule tissue from malignant and benign thyroid patients that repertoires were compared.

Worth noting for this clone: Its antigen is not known. This may stem from a read error, because a much larger clone lies one nucleotide away.

CDR3 length: 15 residues. Germline loops: CDR1 MNHEY, CDR2 SVGEGT. All patients were untreated before thyroid surgery. Authors' processing steps: The study took CDR3 differences across clinicopathological groups and made a distant-metastasis classifier for papillary thyroid cancer from them. Via MiXCR, TCRdb re-called the PCR reads. The V and J calls and clone size are TCRdb's, not the authors'. The table includes tens of thousands of clones, roughly an eighth detected once. Study results and limitations: Reports indicated that malignant thyroid tumors showed significantly higher TCR beta diversity than benign nodules did, in blood and tumor.

The sequence came from a female donor with papillary thyroid cancer or a benign thyroid nodule (not recorded which). Some clones in this sample may be carry-over from other donors' samples. The sequenced sample consisted of tumor tissue. This chain uses TRBV6-2 or TRBV6-3 with TRBJ2-2, with 9 bases matching TRBD1. CDR3 loop: CASSFRQGDAGELLF. As DNA, the CDR3 is TGTGCCAGCAGTTTCCGACAGGGGGATGCCGGGGAGCTGCTTTTT.